This T cell receptor beta chain comes out of a study of blood T cells in healthy people across ages (dated by TCRdb to about 2015). About the study as a whole: Template switching captured roughly one uniquely barcoded TCR beta cDNA molecule per two T cells in model experiments. To track age-related changes in TCR beta repertoire diversity, the study relied on deep sequencing normalized with unique cDNA molecular identifiers. Four age groups were formed from the donors: young (average approximately 15 years), middle-aged (just under 40), aged (roughly 59) and long-lived (around 80). To avoid experimental bias, donors of different ages were spread randomly across the sequencing lanes. Two additional independent replicas of 1 million unique cDNA reads from the same blood draw were analyzed for two donors (one aged 18 to 30 and one aged 80 or older). Study-level results and caveats: Observed TCR beta diversity per million T cells fell roughly linearly with age, and a significant reduction was already apparent by age around 36. Estimates of total diversity based on one million sequenced T cells were considered lower bounds and underestimates. Because the CMV infection status of the donors was unknown, age-related changes in expanded clonotypes may potentially have been confounded. Bulk unsorted PBMC profiling prevented conclusive comparison of naive and antigen-experienced compartments. Compared with the aged group, the long-lived group had more naive CD4+ T cells, fewer expanded clones and increased TCR diversity, suggesting age selection. A strong correlation was found between observed TCR beta diversity and the percentage of naive T cells measured by flow cytometry.

V ends up 6 bases short and J 0 bases short, with an unmatched junction base count of 7. For CDR1 and CDR2, the germline V gene lists MNHNS and SASEGT. Including cysteine and phenylalanine, the CDR3 has 16 amino acids. Only the CDR3 part of the read is kept: 48 bases, read in frame from the first base. The 39 donors, aged 6 to 90 years, were systemically healthy Caucasian individuals from Russia. Ten milliliters of peripheral blood were drawn from each donor into EDTA-treated Vacutainer tubes. Ficoll-Paque density-gradient centrifugation was used to isolate PBMCs, with at least 6.5 million per sample. Trizol reagent was used to extract total RNA from PBMCs, with at least 5.5 micrograms per sample. The percentages of naive CD45RAhigh/CD27high T cells were determined by flow cytometry on a PBMC aliquot from every donor. To note about this clonotype: Its antigen remains unidentified. No base-level quality is on record; no much larger clone is a single base apart.

Library method: 5' RACE. The second PCR ran for roughly 6 to 11 cycles and used a J-beta primer mix along with a sample-barcoded 5' primer. A template-switch 5' adaptor carrying 12 random nucleotides introduced a unique molecular identifier onto each TCR beta cDNA molecule. Each sample yielded at least 2.5 million CDR3-containing paired-end reads. All of the RNA was converted into first-strand cDNA using the Mint cDNA synthesis kit, with a TRBC-specific oligonucleotide serving as the primer. Following uracil-DNA glycosylase treatment, all cDNA underwent a first 18-cycle PCR with the universal primers M1SS and BC2_uni_R. The original methods were these. For normalization, 1 million high-quality reads, each with a distinct molecular identifier, were randomly selected from each sample. Instead of being binned into consensus sequences, reads with shared molecular identifiers were discarded. MiTCR, set to a Q25 quality threshold and the strictest error-elimination algorithm, was used for CDR3 identification, clonotype clustering and error correction. A nonparametric unseen species model using Euler transformation provided a lower-bound estimate of total TCR beta diversity. The raw public data were reprocessed by TCRdb itself: fastp quality trimming at Q25, MiXCR clonotype calling, in-frame beta chains only. Rows with a matching CDR3 protein are joined into one entry that keeps the most common DNA and genes. The V and J calls and clone size come from TCRdb's table, not from the authors' own analysis. Across this sample there are some 1,800,000 distinct CDR3 sequences, with more than 35% seen only once. The ten largest clones add up to more than 20% of the sample.

The chain couples TRBV6-1 to TRBJ1-4; the central 7 bases match TRBD1. The TCR was taken from a human donor in good health. Sequenced input: blood. The base sequence is TGTGCCAGCAGGGAGAAGGGGACAGCAACTAATGAAAAACTGTTTTTT. Its protein reads: CASREKGTATNEKLFF.